This section outlines one T cell receptor (beta chain) sequence together with its context. What it binds is not known. This sample was taken from a study of shared clonotypes between healthy human individuals. Study conclusions and caveats: Deeper or shallower sequencing was expected to change how clonotypes are shared among donors.

Nashville, Tennessee was home to all donors, each a Caucasian adult. The study separated CD4+ cells into CD45RA+ naive and CD45RA-negative memory subsets. Original data processing: ImmunoSEQ junction-only sequences lacked quality scores, so their filtering differed. Clones were sequenced by immunoSEQ multiplex PCR, and TCRdb holds only the in-frame ones, with some missing. Clone size and V and J calls were adopted from that table, with D and trimming inferred from the DNA. The profile shows around 1.1 million clones, around three quarters of them singletons. This TCR was recovered from a man aged 18-30 years in good health. Some clones in this sample may be carry-over from other donors' samples. The material sequenced was memory CD4+ T cells from PBMCs. Described subset: CD45RA-negative fraction.

CDR3 coding DNA: TGTGCCAGCTCACCCACTACCATGGGTGTCACCGGGGAGCTGTTTTTT. It specifies CASSPTTMGVTGELFF. The chain uses TRBV18 and TRBJ2-2; unclear D gene. This CDR3 spans 16 amino acids. Trimming pared 3 bases from V and 4 bases from J, leaving 15 bases between. Germline V gene lookup returns CDR1 KGHSH and CDR2 LQKENI. The variable domain in full, with the rest retrieved from reference TRBV18 and TRBJ2-2, is NAGVMQNPRHLVRRRGQEARLRCSPMKGHSHVYWYRQLPEEGLKFMVYLQKENIIDESGMPKERFSAEFPKEGPSILRIQQVVRGDSAAYFCASSPTTMGVTGELFFGEGSRLTVL.